This TCR beta chain was identified during a study of T cell responses to AZD1222 COVID-19 vaccine. Clones were read by immunoSEQ multiplex PCR, and TCRdb kept only the in-frame ones, dropping some. Of around 180,000 clones in the sample, about 91% were seen once. This CDR3 has 17 residues. Trimming took 0 bases from V and 3 from J, leaving 12 bases between them. Germline CDR1 is MGHRA and CDR2 is YSYEKL. The chain has TRBV4-1 and TRBJ2-6; D not resolved. The source of this sequence is an adult in good health. The sequences come from peripheral blood, collected on day 0 of AZD1222 vaccination. CDR3 nucleotides: TGCGCCAGCAGCCAAGATTTTAAGGGAAGTGGGGCCAACGTCCTGACTTTC. It is translated as CASSQDFKGSGANVLTF.